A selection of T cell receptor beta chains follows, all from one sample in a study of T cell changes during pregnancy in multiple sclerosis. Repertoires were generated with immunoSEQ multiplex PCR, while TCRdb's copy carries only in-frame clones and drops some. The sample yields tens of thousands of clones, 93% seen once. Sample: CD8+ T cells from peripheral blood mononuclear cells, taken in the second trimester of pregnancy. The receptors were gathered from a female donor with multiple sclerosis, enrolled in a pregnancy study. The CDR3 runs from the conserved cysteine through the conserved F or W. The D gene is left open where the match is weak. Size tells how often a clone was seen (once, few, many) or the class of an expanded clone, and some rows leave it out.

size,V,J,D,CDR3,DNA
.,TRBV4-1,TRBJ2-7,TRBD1,CASSQQQGASYEQYF,TGCGCCAGCAGCCAACAACAGGGGGCCTCCTACGAGCAGTACTTC
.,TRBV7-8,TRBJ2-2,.,CASSFYQYRLGVGELFF,TGTGCCAGCAGCTTTTATCAGTATCGGTTAGGGGTCGGGGAGCTGTTTTTT
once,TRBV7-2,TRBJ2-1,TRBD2,CASSPGTRYNEQFF,TGTGCCAGCAGCCCCGGGACTAGATACAATGAGCAGTTCTTC
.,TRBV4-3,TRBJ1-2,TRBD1,CASSQTGGNYGYTF,TGCGCCAGCAGCCAGACAGGGGGCAACTATGGCTACACCTTC
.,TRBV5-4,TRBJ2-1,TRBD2,CASSPDLTSGINRLNEQFF,TGTGCCAGCAGCCCGGACTTGACTAGCGGCATTAATAGGCTCAATGAGCAGTTCTTC
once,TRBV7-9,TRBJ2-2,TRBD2,CASSSSGVNTGELFF,TGTGCCAGCAGCTCTAGCGGGGTAAACACCGGGGAGCTGTTTTTT
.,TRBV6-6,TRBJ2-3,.,CASSYAGSTDTQYF,TGTGCCAGCAGTTACGCGGGGAGCACAGATACGCAGTATTTT
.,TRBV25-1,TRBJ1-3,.,CASRGGSSGNTIYF,TGTGCCAGCAGAGGAGGGAGCTCTGGAAACACCATATATTTT
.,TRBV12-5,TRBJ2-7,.,CASGWESYEQYF,TGTGCTAGTGGTTGGGAGTCGTACGAGCAGTACTTC
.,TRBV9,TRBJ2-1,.,CASSPGDGNEQFF,TGTGCCAGCAGCCCGGGGGATGGAAATGAGCAGTTCTTC
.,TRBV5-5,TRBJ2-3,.,CASSLWAGDTDTQYF,TGTGCCAGCAGCTTATGGGCAGGGGACACAGATACGCAGTATTTT